These 2 T cell receptor beta chains came from one sample sequenced in a study of CD8 T cells in ankylosing spondylitis. Study outcomes and limitations: What appeared characteristic of ankylosing spondylitis blood was a TCR beta motif of under 10 highly homologous variants.

TCRdb re-analysed the 5' RACE reads in MiXCR, keeping a single row per CDR3 protein. In the table there are about 460,000 distinct CDR3 sequences, about 5% of which are singletons. These receptors' targets are unknown. The sequenced sample consisted of blood, either unsorted or a sorted T cell fraction (not recorded which). These receptor sequences come from a male donor with ankylosing spondylitis.

Ten or more counts support this clonotype. The V gene is TRBV3-1, the J gene TRBJ2-3, with 9 bases matching TRBD2. J gave up 1 base and V 0 bases, and 5 bases lay outside the gene matches. Per germline, CDR1 LGHDT and CDR2 YNNKEL (reference sequence). CDR3 size: 17 residues. This CDR3 is CASSQDGTSSRTDTQYF. CDR3 in DNA: TGTGCCAGCAGCCAAGATGGGACTAGCAGCCGCACAGATACGCAGTATTTT.

This clonotype was seen more than once but under ten times. The gene calls are TRBV11-1 and TRBJ2-5, with D perhaps matching TRBD1 or TRBD2 (5 bases each). CDR3 length: 14 residues. Per germline, CDR1 SGHAT and CDR2 FQDESV (reference sequence). Trimming left V 5 bases short and J 8 bases short, with 18 bases between. The CDR3 nucleotides read TGTGCCAGCAGCCCCCAGGGAGCTAGTGCCACCCAGTACTTC. Translated, it gives CASSPQGASATQYF.